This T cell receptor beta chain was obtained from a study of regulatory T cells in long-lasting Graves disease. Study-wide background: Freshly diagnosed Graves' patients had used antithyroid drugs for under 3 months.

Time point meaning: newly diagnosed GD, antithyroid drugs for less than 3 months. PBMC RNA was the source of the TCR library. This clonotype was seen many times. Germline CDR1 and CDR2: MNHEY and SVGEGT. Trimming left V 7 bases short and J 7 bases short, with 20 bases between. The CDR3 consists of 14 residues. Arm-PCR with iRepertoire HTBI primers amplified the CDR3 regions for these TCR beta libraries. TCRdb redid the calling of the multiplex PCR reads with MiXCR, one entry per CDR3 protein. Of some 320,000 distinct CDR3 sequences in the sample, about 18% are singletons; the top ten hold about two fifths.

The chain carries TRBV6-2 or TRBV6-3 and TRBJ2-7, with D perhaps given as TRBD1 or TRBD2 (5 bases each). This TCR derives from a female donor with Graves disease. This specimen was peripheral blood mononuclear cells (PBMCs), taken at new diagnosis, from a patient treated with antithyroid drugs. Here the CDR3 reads CASTDYPGTGEQYF. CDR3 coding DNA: TGTGCCAGCACCGACTACCCAGGGACGGGGGAGCAGTACTTC.